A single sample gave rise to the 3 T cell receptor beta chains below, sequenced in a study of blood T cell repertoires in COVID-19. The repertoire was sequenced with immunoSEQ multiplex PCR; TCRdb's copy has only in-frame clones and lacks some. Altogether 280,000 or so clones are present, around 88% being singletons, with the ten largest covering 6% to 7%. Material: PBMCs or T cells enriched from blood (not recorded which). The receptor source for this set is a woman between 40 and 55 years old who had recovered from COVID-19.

The CDR3 DNA reads TGTGCCAGTTCCTCCCTCGATCAGCCCCAGCATTTT. Its translation: CASSSLDQPQHF. The rearrangement uses TRBV19 and TRBJ1-5; the D is unclear. Germline CDR1 LNHDA, CDR2 SQIVND (reference sequence). The CDR3 runs to 12 residues. Trimming cost V 8 bases and J 5 bases, with 10 bases left between them.

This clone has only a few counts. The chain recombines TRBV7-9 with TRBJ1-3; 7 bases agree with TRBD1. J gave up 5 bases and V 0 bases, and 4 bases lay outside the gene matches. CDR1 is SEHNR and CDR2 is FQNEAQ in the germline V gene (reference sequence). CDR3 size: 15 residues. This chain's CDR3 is CASSLAGDSRNTIYF. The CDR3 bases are TGTGCCAGCAGCTTAGCCGGGGACAGCAGAAACACCATATATTTT.

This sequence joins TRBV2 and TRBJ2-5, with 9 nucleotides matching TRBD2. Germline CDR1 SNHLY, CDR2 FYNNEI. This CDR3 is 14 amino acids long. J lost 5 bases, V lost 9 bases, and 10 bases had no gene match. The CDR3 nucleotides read TGTGCCAGTAATTTAGCGGGAGTTTTGGAGACCCAGTACTTC. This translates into CASNLAGVLETQYF.